The 21 T cell receptor beta chains presented below share a single source sample, sequenced in a study of T cell responses to AZD1222 COVID-19 vaccine. Measured with immunoSEQ multiplex PCR; TCRdb has only the in-frame clones, and not every one. The profile shows about 86,000 clones, about 92% of them singletons. The sequencing here drew on peripheral blood, taken 28 days after the second AZD1222 dose. These receptors originate from an adult who received the AZD1222 COVID-19 vaccine.

This chain joins TRBV5-3 and TRBJ2-1, with TRBD2 identical over 9 bases. TRBV5-3 falls under the ORF class, with uncertain function. Trimming at V came to 1 base and at J to 2 bases, leaving 7 bases not matched to a gene. The CDR3 consists of 17 residues. Written as DNA, the CDR3 is TGTGCCAGAAGCTTGATCTTAGCGGGGGCTACCTACAATGAGCAGTTCTTC. Protein sequence: CARSLILAGATYNEQFF.

To note about this clone: Mismatch with germline at one junction end may stem from a read error. The DNA for the CDR3 is TGTGCCAGCGATCCTCCGGGGCGGAATGGGCAGTTCTTC. It yields the protein CASDPPGRNGQFF. The genes are TRBV27 and TRBJ2-1, with D perhaps assigned TRBD1 or TRBD2 (5 bases each). CDR3 length equals 13 residues. Germline V gene sequence: CDR1 MNHEY, CDR2 SMNVEV (reference sequence).

This clone turned up a few times. The chain couples TRBV5-6 to TRBJ2-5, with D unclear. The germline V and J ends were trimmed by 4 bases and 1 base, with 8 bases remaining between them. The CDR3 runs to 13 residues. Germline CDR1 is SGHDT and CDR2 is YYEEEE. This chain's CDR3 is CASSNTGQETQYF. CDR3 bases: TGTGCCAGCAGCAATACGGGCCAAGAGACCCAGTACTTC.

The rearrangement links TRBV5-4 to TRBJ2-2, with 7 bases that match TRBD1. V was pared by 4 bases and J by 0 bases, with 6 bases of the junction left unmatched. Germline V CDR1 and CDR2: SGHNT, YYREEE (reference sequence). CDR3 length equals 16 residues. CDR3 DNA sequence: TGTGCCAGCAGCCCCCGACAGGGACCGAACACCGGGGAGCTGTTTTTT. It encodes CASSPRQGPNTGELFF.

The chain joins TRBV7-8 to TRBJ1-4, with TRBD1 matching over 8 bases. The junction had 9 bases not matched to a gene; V was cut back by 7 bases and J by 8 bases. CDR1 SGHVS and CDR2 FQNEAQ come from the germline V gene. The CDR3 has 14 residues. The CDR3 is CASKKDRGREKLFF. CDR3 coding DNA: TGTGCCAGCAAGAAAGACAGGGGAAGGGAAAAACTGTTTTTT.

The chain links TRBV3-1 (or the pseudogene TRBV3-2) to TRBJ1-1, with D uncertain. Germline assignment: CDR1 LGHDT and CDR2 YNNKEL (reference sequence). The V end lost 2 bases, the J end lost 1 base, and 5 bases lay between the germline ends. The CDR3 runs 13 residues. The CDR3: CASSQRPNTEAFF. The CDR3 DNA follows: TGTGCCAGCAGCCAACGCCCGAACACTGAAGCTTTCTTT.

The gene calls are TRBV15 and TRBJ2-1; no clear D. V was clipped by 0 bases and J by 0 bases, with 9 bases between them. This CDR3 contains 16 residues. Per germline, CDR1 LNHNV and CDR2 YYDKDF (reference sequence). Here the CDR3 reads CATSRDRSSSYNEQFF. The CDR3 DNA reads as TGTGCCACCAGCAGAGATAGGTCGAGCTCCTACAATGAGCAGTTCTTC.

CDR3: CASSPRDGHLGGELFF. The CDR3 nucleotides read TGCGCCAGCAGCCCCAGGGACGGACATTTGGGTGGGGAGCTGTTTTTT. This chain joins TRBV4-1 and TRBJ2-2, with D tentatively TRBD1 or TRBD2 (5 bases each). The CDR3 runs 16 residues. Trimming took off 4 bases at V and 8 bases at J, with 20 bases between the two ends. Germline CDR1 MGHRA, CDR2 YSYEKL.

This chain uses TRBV7-6 with TRBJ1-2; D is ambiguous. Per the germline V gene, CDR1 is SGHVS and CDR2 is FNYEAQ. This CDR3 has 17 amino acids. V was shortened by 1 base and J by 2 bases, with 17 bases between the two germline ends. This chain's CDR3 is CASSLGAASPGNYGYTF. In DNA, the CDR3 is TGTGCCAGCAGCTTAGGGGCCGCCTCCCCGGGGAACTATGGCTACACCTTC.

J is TRBJ2-3 and V is TRBV9; D gene ambiguous. Trimming took off 0 bases at V and 1 base at J, with 6 bases between the two ends. CDR1 is SGDLS, CDR2 YYNGEE, per germline. The CDR3 has 14 residues. CDR3 loop: CASSVASRTDTQYF. The CDR3, as DNA: TGTGCCAGCAGCGTAGCTTCCCGCACAGATACGCAGTATTTT.

CDR3 sequence (DNA): TGTGCCAGCAGCCCCCCCATTACGGGGGGTCATGGCTACACCTTC. Its translation: CASSPPITGGHGYTF. V gene TRBV7-9 combines with J gene TRBJ1-2; maybe TRBD1 (5 bases). Germline assignment: CDR1 SEHNR and CDR2 FQNEAQ (reference sequence). The CDR3 sequence is 15 residues long. V lost 5 bases, J lost 6 bases, and 19 bases lay in between.

This chain uses TRBV14 with TRBJ2-2, with D unresolved. The CDR3 is 11 amino acids. Trimming removed 7 bases at V and 7 bases at J, with 7 bases between. Per the germline V gene, CDR1 is SGHDN and CDR2 is FVKESK. In nucleotides, the CDR3 is TGTGCCAGCACACAGAGCGGGGAGCTGTTTTTT. Amino acids: CASTQSGELFF.

This clone has a single count. The chain recombines TRBV7-9 with TRBJ1-1; a possible D gene is TRBD1 (5 bases). Deletions cut 5 bases from V and 1 base from J, with 11 bases between. Looked up from germline, CDR1 is SEHNR and CDR2 is FQNEAQ (reference sequence). CDR3 length equals 14 residues. The CDR3 loop reads CASSPRGWNTEAFF. For the CDR3, the DNA is TGTGCCAGCAGCCCCCGGGGCTGGAACACTGAAGCTTTCTTT.

V usage is TRBV4-1 and J usage is TRBJ2-2; no reliable D call. Germline V gene sequence: CDR1 MGHRA, CDR2 YSYEKL. Trimming left V 7 bases short and J 6 bases short, with 27 bases between. The CDR3 has 18 residues. CDR3 nucleotide sequence: TGCGCCAGCACCGAGGAAGAATTGATGACAATGTCCGCCGGGGAGCTGTTTTTT. This gives the protein CASTEEELMTMSAGELFF.

This clone was detected once. V gene TRBV5-6 combines with J gene TRBJ2-7, with 8 bases lining up with TRBD1. Germline assignment: CDR1 SGHDT and CDR2 YYEEEE. CDR3 length: 13 amino acids. V lost 5 bases and J lost 1; bases outside the gene matches: 2. DNA of the CDR3: TGTGCCAGCAGAAACAGGGGGTCCTACGAGCAGTACGTC. Its protein is CASRNRGSYEQYV.

In its sample, this clone was seen once. This sequence joins TRBV21-1 and TRBJ2-7; the listed D gene, TRBD2, was not tested against the DNA. TRBV21-1 constitutes a pseudogene. CDR3 length: 21 amino acids. CDR3 sequence: CASSKAGRGKIWKGNFYEQYV. Here the CDR3 DNA reads TGTGCCAGCAGCAAAGCGGGGCGGGGAAAAATTTGGAAGGGGAACTTCTACGAGCAGTACGTC.

The chain has TRBV2 and TRBJ1-1, with a weak D call TRBD1 (5 bases). Germline CDR1 and CDR2: SNHLY and FYNNEI. V lost 8 bases, J lost 10 bases, and 20 bases lay in between. The CDR3 is 13 amino acids. DNA for the CDR3: TGTGCCAGCGAACCCCGACAGTTGATCGGAGCTTTCTTT. Its translation is CASEPRQLIGAFF.

V is TRBV14 and J is TRBJ1-1; tentatively, D is TRBD1 (5 bases). Germline CDR1 SGHDN, CDR2 FVKESK. This CDR3 contains 16 residues. Between the trimmed V and J ends, which lost 5 bases and 3 bases, there was a span of 19 bases. The CDR3 region is CASSNYLGREDTEAFF. CDR3 nucleotides: TGTGCCAGCAGCAACTACTTGGGCAGGGAGGACACTGAAGCTTTCTTT.

CDR3 sequence reads: CASSFGSADTQYF. DNA for the CDR3: TGTGCCAGCAGCTTTGGCTCTGCAGATACGCAGTATTTT. The V call is TRBV5-4, the J call TRBJ2-3; D gene uncertain. Trimming removed 2 bases from V and 4 bases from J, with 8 bases in between. The CDR3 has 13 amino acids. The germline gives CDR1 SGHNT, CDR2 YYREEE (reference sequence).

The V and J genes are TRBV27 and TRBJ2-1; D is unresolved. Germline V gene sequence: CDR1 MNHEY, CDR2 SMNVEV (reference sequence). V was clipped by 3 bases and J by 10 bases, with 10 bases between them. This CDR3 comprises 12 residues. CDR3 protein: CASSLGGWEQFF. DNA of the CDR3: TGTGCCAGCAGTTTGGGTGGATGGGAGCAGTTCTTC.

The gene calls are TRBV5-5 and TRBJ1-1, with 7 nucleotides matching TRBD1. CDR1 SGHKS and CDR2 YYEKEE come from the germline V gene (reference sequence). V lost 5 bases to trimming and J lost 11 bases; unmatched junction nucleotides: 15. The CDR3 length is 14 residues. CDR3 sequence: CASRNGTLLRGAFF. The CDR3 DNA reads TGTGCCAGCAGAAATGGGACACTACTCAGGGGGGCTTTCTTT.